This T cell receptor beta chain was captured in a study of T cell repertoires in cytomegalovirus infection. Regarding the study as a whole: Dominating the ex vivo response were TCR beta clonotypes that were CMV-specific and HLA-C-restricted.

Regarding this clonotype: What it recognizes is unknown.

TCRdb recomputed calls from the reads with MiXCR, one row per CDR3 protein. The data hold approximately 770,000 distinct CDR3 sequences, with roughly 28% observed a single time. Per germline, CDR1 MGHRA and CDR2 YSYEKL. The CDR3 loop spans 17 amino acids. The junction had 13 bases not matched to a gene; V was cut back by 4 bases and J by 5 bases. The chain employs TRBV4-1 and TRBJ2-3; 9 positions agree with TRBD2. The source of this sequence is a human donor in good health (CMV status not recorded). Some clones in this sample may be carry-over from other donors' samples. The sample here was cultured CD8+ T cells from PBMCs, taken from culture after CMV antigen stimulation. CDR3 sequence (DNA): TGCGCCAGCAGCCTCCTGCTAGGCGGGGGGGTAGTAGATACGCAGTATTTT. This codes for CASSLLLGGGVVDTQYF.